The 23 T cell receptor beta chains presented below share a single source sample, sequenced in a study of kidney transplant recipient with SARS-CoV-2 infection. TCRdb recomputed calls from the reads with MiXCR, one row per CDR3 protein. The profile shows approximately 240,000 distinct CDR3 sequences, around 26% of them singletons. The source material was a blood sample, sampled at baseline and around day 110 from a kidney transplant recipient. The receptor source for this set is a male patient aged 30 to 39 who had COVID-19 and was a kidney transplant recipient. Some T cells may be supplied by the graft donor.

Ten or more counts support this clonotype. The rearrangement joins TRBV6-5 to TRBJ1-5, with 7 bases matching TRBD1. From germline, CDR1 is MNHEY and CDR2 SVGAGI. The CDR3 extends over 16 amino acids. V shed 2 bases and J 2 bases; nucleotides not matched to a gene: 6. The CDR3 DNA reads TGTGCCAGCAGTTACCGTCGGCAGGGGGGCAATCAGCCCCAGCATTTT. It specifies CASSYRRQGGNQPQHF.

In its sample, this clonotype was seen many times. Germline is not matched at one junction end, which may reflect a read error. V is TRBV6-9 and J is TRBJ1-2; D gene unclear. This CDR3 is 17 amino acids long. Germline V gene data show CDR1 as MNHGY and CDR2 as SVAAGI. The CDR3 spells CASSRARPYGKTYGYTF. In nucleotides, the CDR3 is TGTGCCAGCAGTCGAGCGAGGCCTTACGGAAAGACCTATGGCTACACCTTT.

This clonotype was detected ten times or more. The chain recombines TRBV20-1 with TRBJ2-7, with 12 nucleotides matching TRBD1. The CDR3 extends over 15 amino acids. Germline loops: CDR1 DFQATT, CDR2 SNEGSKA (reference sequence). J gave up 6 bases and V 0 bases, and 6 bases lay outside the gene matches. The CDR3 DNA follows: TGCAGTGCTAGAGATTGGGGACAGGGGGCGCGCGAGCAGTACTTC. It encodes CSARDWGQGAREQYF.

To note about this clonotype: A much more abundant neighbour one base away suggests this may be a read error. The chain employs TRBV2 and TRBJ2-7; 9 nucleotides align to TRBD1. The CDR3 runs to 13 residues. Germline loops: CDR1 SNHLY, CDR2 FYNNEI. The CDR3 reads CANSDGQGLRQYF. CDR3 sequence (DNA): TGTGCCAACAGTGACGGACAGGGGTTGCGGCAGTACTTC. The full variable domain, with the rest looked up from reference TRBV2 and TRBJ2-7, is EPEVTQTPSHQVTQMGQEVILRCVPISNHLYFYWYRQILGQKVEFLVSFYNNEISEKSEIFDDQFSVERPDGSNFTLKIRSTKLEDSAMYFCANSDGQGLRQYFGPGTRLTVT.

The V and J genes are TRBV19 and TRBJ1-1, with D possibly being TRBD1 (5 bases). Trimming removed 4 bases from V and 2 bases from J, with 14 bases in between. The CDR3 spans 15 residues. CDR1 LNHDA and CDR2 SQIVND come from the germline V gene (reference sequence). DNA for the CDR3: TGTGCCAGTAGTACCCACAGCACAGGTAACACTGAAGCTTTCTTT. Residues: CASSTHSTGNTEAFF.

At least ten counts were recorded for this clonotype. The gene calls are TRBV6-1 and TRBJ2-2; D ambiguous. The CDR3 loop spans 14 amino acids. The V gene's germline CDR1 is MNHNS and CDR2 SASEGT. The germline V and J ends were trimmed by 1 base and 5 bases, with 8 bases remaining between them. The CDR3 nucleotides are TGTGCCAGCAGTGAAGGATGGGGAACCGGGGAGCTGTTTTTT. Amino acid sequence: CASSEGWGTGELFF.

This clonotype was recorded at least ten times. This chain connects TRBV7-9 to TRBJ1-5; TRBD1 matches 7 bases. V trimming: 1 base; J trimming: 7 bases; junction bases outside the gene matches: 4. The germline V gene encodes CDR1 SEHNR and CDR2 FQNEAQ (reference sequence). CDR3 length equals 14 residues. CDR3 loop: CASSLGTGEQPQHF. In DNA form, the CDR3 reads TGTGCCAGCAGCTTAGGGACAGGAGAACAGCCCCAGCATTTT.

This clonotype was recorded at least ten times. The chain is built from TRBV7-7 and TRBJ1-2; unclear D gene. Trimming cost V 5 bases and J 4 bases, with 23 bases left between them. This CDR3 contains 17 residues. Looked up from germline, CDR1 is SSHAT and CDR2 is FNYEAQ (reference sequence). The CDR3 sequence: CASSSDYKCRKTYGYTF. In nucleotides, the CDR3 is TGTGCCAGCAGCAGCGACTATAAGTGCCGAAAGACCTATGGCTACACCTTC.

A note on this clonotype: Being one base from a much bigger clone, this may be a read error. The chain has TRBV7-4 and TRBJ1-2; D gene unclear. The CDR3 consists of 17 residues. The germline CDR1 and CDR2 sequences are SGHVT and SQSDAQ. Trimming pared 5 bases from V and 7 bases from J, leaving 26 bases between. CDR3 in DNA: TGTGCCAGCAGCCGCTCATATTCAGCTCGAAAGACCTGTGGCTACACCTTC. It yields the protein CASSRSYSARKTCGYTF.

This clonotype was observed at least ten times. The chain joins TRBV20-1 to TRBJ1-3; D is unresolved. The V gene lost 8 bases and the J gene lost 0 bases, with 17 bases spanning the gap. Germline CDR1 and CDR2: DFQATT and SNEGSKA (reference sequence). This CDR3 contains 15 residues. CDR3 DNA sequence: TGCAGTTGTGAGGTAGAGCCCATCTCTGGAAACACCATATATTTT. Its protein product is CSCEVEPISGNTIYF.

This chain links TRBV5-5 with TRBJ2-5; the D gene is possibly TRBD2 (5 bases). Germline lookup yields CDR1 SGHKS and CDR2 YYEKEE (reference sequence). With 4 bases removed from V and 1 base from J, the gap between germline ends came to 23 bases. The CDR3 length is 18 residues. The CDR3 region is CASSMRPGVAGFQETQYF. The CDR3 nucleotides read TGTGCCAGCAGCATGAGGCCCGGGGTAGCTGGTTTCCAAGAGACCCAGTACTTC.

This clonotype was detected many times. This chain joins TRBV20-1 and TRBJ2-5, with TRBD2 identical over 11 bases. This CDR3 is built from 15 residues. V lost 3 bases to trimming and J lost 4 bases; unmatched junction nucleotides: 7. Germline lookup yields CDR1 DFQATT and CDR2 SNEGSKA (reference sequence). The CDR3 DNA follows: TGCAGTGCTAGGACCGGGACTAGCGGTTTAGAGACCCAGTACTTC. Its protein product is CSARTGTSGLETQYF.

This clonotype was recorded many times. CDR3 region: CSAGYMLFRKTYGYTF. CDR3 sequence (DNA): TGCAGTGCTGGGTATATGCTGTTTCGAAAGACCTATGGCTACACCTTC. The chain uses TRBV20-1 and TRBJ1-2; the D is unclear. From germline, CDR1 is DFQATT and CDR2 SNEGSKA (reference sequence). The CDR3 totals 16 residues. Trimming cost V 5 bases and J 4 bases, with 23 bases left between them.

This clonotype was seen a few times. Since a much larger clone is just one base distant, this may be a read error. The chain has TRBV28 and TRBJ1-1; TRBD1 is a possible D gene (5 bases). There are 16 residues in the CDR3. CDR1 is MDHEN and CDR2 is SYDVKM in the germline V gene. V was pared by 7 bases and J by 1 base, with 19 bases between. The CDR3 coding sequence is TGTGCCAGCAACTTTAGGGGAGGGCTAAAGAACACTGAAGCTTTCTTT. This gives the protein CASNFRGGLKNTEAFF.

The V and J genes are TRBV20-1 and TRBJ2-1; 12 bases are shared with TRBD2. Per germline, CDR1 DFQATT and CDR2 SNEGSKA (reference sequence). This CDR3 is built from 16 residues. With 1 base clipped from V and 12 bases from J, the junction kept 13 bases outside the gene matches. The CDR3 loop is CSARVPRASGRAWQFF. The CDR3 nucleotides are TGCAGTGCTAGAGTTCCCCGAGCTAGCGGGAGGGCCTGGCAGTTCTTC.

Regarding this clonotype: This may be a read error: a much more frequent sequence differs by one nucleotide. This chain uses TRBV9 with TRBJ1-4; the match to TRBD1 covers 9 bases. The germline CDR1 and CDR2 sequences are SGDLS and YYNGEE. Germline trimming cut 7 bases from V and 8 bases from J; bases unmatched to any gene: 12. The CDR3 extends over 15 amino acids. CDR3 coding DNA: TGTGCCAGCGGCCCACACAGGGGGACAGGGGAAAAACTGTTTTTT. Its translation: CASGPHRGTGEKLFF.

This clonotype was counted between two and nine times. This chain joins TRBV21-1 and TRBJ2-3. TRBV21-1 is an annotated pseudogene. The CDR3 covers 17 residues. CDR3 loop: CASRATVATVMQDTQYF. The CDR3 region has the DNA TGTGCCAGCAGAGCAACAGTAGCTACAGTCATGCAAGATACGCAGTATTTT.

The CDR3 here is CASSSKLAGATDTQYF. CDR3 nucleotide sequence: TGTGCCAGCAGTTCTAAACTAGCGGGAGCCACAGATACGCAGTATTTT. The genes are TRBV27 and TRBJ2-3, with 11 bases that match TRBD2. This CDR3 has 16 amino acids. Germline trimming cut 4 bases from V and 2 bases from J; bases unmatched to any gene: 5. The germline CDR1 and CDR2 sequences are MNHEY and SMNVEV (reference sequence).

V and J are TRBV6-2 or TRBV6-3 and TRBJ1-2; D gene uncertain. Germline CDR1 and CDR2: MNHEY and SVGEGT. Trimming took off 5 bases at V and 4 bases at J, with 23 bases between the two ends. The CDR3 is 17 residues long. CDR3 residues: CASSHVVCIGTTYGYTF. In DNA, the CDR3 is TGTGCCAGCAGTCATGTAGTCTGCATCGGAACGACCTATGGCTACACCTTC.

Remarks on this clonotype: With a much larger clone just one base away, this may be a read error. J is TRBJ2-2 and V is TRBV7-8, with a tentative D call TRBD1 (6 bases). The length of the CDR3 is 20 residues. Per the germline V gene, CDR1 is SGHVS and CDR2 is FQNEAQ. CDR3 loop: CASRETITGQVSPNTGELLF. CDR3 nucleotide sequence: TGTGCCAGCAGAGAGACGATTACGGGACAAGTATCCCCAAACACCGGGGAGCTGCTTTTT. Together with reference TRBV7-8 and TRBJ2-2, the CDR3 gives the full variable domain: GAGVSQSPRYKVAKRGQDVALRCDPISGHVSLFWYQQALGQGPEFLTYFQNEAQLDKSGLPSDRFFAERPEGSVSTLKIQRTQQEDSAVYLCASRETITGQVSPNTGELLFGEGSRLTVL.

This clonotype occurred many times. The J gene is TRBJ2-1, the V gene TRBV13, with 7 bases fitting TRBD2. CDR1 is PRHDT, CDR2 FYEKMQ, per germline (reference sequence). The CDR3 contains 13 residues. J lost 4 bases, V lost 8 bases, and 5 bases had no gene match. CDR3 amino acids: CASCLADYNEQFF. CDR3 coding DNA: TGTGCCAGCTGTCTAGCGGATTACAATGAGCAGTTCTTC.

The chain employs TRBV6-5 and TRBJ2-1; D may match TRBD1 or TRBD2 (5 bases each). Trimming removed 7 bases at V and 6 bases at J, with 16 bases between. Germline V gene sequence: CDR1 MNHEY, CDR2 SVGAGI. CDR3 length: 14 residues. This CDR3 is CASTQNWGSNEQFF. In DNA form, the CDR3 reads TGTGCCAGCACCCAGAACTGGGGGAGCAATGAGCAGTTCTTC.

This clonotype occurred many times. The CDR3 coding sequence is TGTGCCAGCAGCTTTGCCCTTTCCCCAGATACGCAGTATTTT. Its translation: CASSFALSPDTQYF. The chain couples TRBV7-9 to TRBJ2-3; no clear D. Trimming left V 3 bases short and J 4 bases short, with 11 bases between. CDR3 length: 14 residues. Germline V gene data show CDR1 as SEHNR and CDR2 as FQNEAQ (reference sequence).